This TCR beta chain emerged from a study of CD8 T cells in ankylosing spondylitis. Germline values: CDR1 SGDLS, CDR2 YYNGEE. The J segment lost 5 bases and the V segment lost 3 bases, leaving 6 bases of the junction unmatched. The CDR3 contains 15 residues. Ten or more counts support this clonotype. The antigen remains undetermined. Findings of the study overall: Disease-linked clones reportedly showed significant enrichment in matched ankylosing spondylitis synovial fluid. Clones that were linked to disease were CD8+ and were relatively rare in peripheral blood.

TCRdb re-derived calls from the 5' RACE reads in MiXCR, one entry per CDR3 protein. The sample contains 80,000 to 100,000 distinct CDR3 sequences, about 9.1% of which appear only once. The receptor's source is a male donor with ankylosing spondylitis or in good health (not recorded which). Sequencing was done on a sample of blood, either unsorted or a sorted T cell fraction (not recorded which). The chain joins TRBV9 to TRBJ2-5, with 11 bases fitting TRBD2. The CDR3 loop reads CASSGFGTSGETQYF. CDR3 bases: TGTGCCAGCAGCGGCTTCGGGACTAGCGGCGAGACCCAGTACTTC.